This TCR beta chain emerged from a study of T cells in Graves' hyperthyroidism and ophthalmopathy (dated by TCRdb to about 2019). Describing the broader study: Peripheral blood was collected at initial diagnosis, before any treatment. To identify TCR V-J signatures that set the groups apart, the researchers used a discovery cohort of about a hundred patients, made up of around 42 with Graves' ophthalmopathy and around 58 with stable Graves' hyperthyroidism. Prospective prediction of ophthalmopathy was tested in an independent validation cohort of approximately 18 hyperthyroidism patients and 17 patients who later progressed to ophthalmopathy. For training and testing, the 100 or so patients in the discovery cohort were randomly divided in a 7:3 ratio. The study also compared thyroid tissue and blood T-cell repertoires from more than 5 Graves' hyperthyroidism patients. After sampling, hyperthyroidism patients received methimazole starting at 30 mg daily, and ophthalmopathy patients received high-dose intravenous methylprednisolone. The paper reports TCR Vbeta CDR3 sequencing of some 140 peripheral blood samples: approximately 41 ophthalmopathy, roughly 74 hyperthyroidism and 17 progressor patients.

What the authors observed across the whole study: In validation, progression to ophthalmopathy was predicted by the model with 70.59% sensitivity and around 76% specificity, a median of roughly 6.4 months before onset. Sample size was not statistically predetermined, and investigators were not blinded to group allocation. Most expanded thyroid clonotypes (frequency above 0.001) were also detected in blood, suggesting blood repertoires may reflect thyroid immune responses. Ophthalmopathy was separated from stable hyperthyroidism by a 13 V-J signature model, with around 88% sensitivity and roughly 84% specificity obtained in cross-validation and 80%/75% obtained in testing.

The TCR beta CDR3 regions were amplified from RNA transcripts. The TCR CDR3 was subjected to a first round of RT-PCR using the HTBI primer set and the Qiagen OneStep RT-PCR kit. The libraries were constructed in a second round of multiplex PCR and then size-selected and purified. The libraries were sequenced on an Illumina HiSeq2000 using paired-end 100 bp reads. As for how the authors treated the data: SOAPnuke was used to process the raw data, removing reads that contained adapters or uncalled bases, had a mean Phred below 15, or lacked an exact match to the constant primer or identifier. COPE v1.2.5 was used to merge the high-quality paired reads, and each unique nucleotide sequence was defined as a clonotype. Clonotypes were aligned to IMGT TRBV, TRBD and TRBJ reference segments using MiTCR v1.1. The analysis was restricted to V-J combinations with a frequency above 0.0001, which together covered just over 98% of the repertoires. A TCS score was defined as the ratio of F50 (clonal expansion) to E x V (chaos), with BLOSUM62-based TCRdist applied between CDR3 peptides within each V-J. Welch's t-statistics and random forest reduced 450 to 600 V-J features to 10 to 15, which were used in a naive Bayes classifier (R e1071). Starting from the raw public reads, TCRdb applied fastp trimming at Q25, assembled clones with MiXCR and retained in-frame beta chains. Entries that share a CDR3 protein sequence are merged under the most common genes and DNA. It is TCRdb's table, rather than the study itself, that gives the V and J calls and clone size. This sample holds more than 550,000 distinct CDR3 sequences; 17% were observed only once. The top ten clonotypes cover around 15% of the sample.

A patient counted as having stable Graves' hyperthyroidism if no progression to ophthalmopathy occurred over 18 months of follow-up. The hyperthyroidism patients were between 18 and 65 years old and newly diagnosed, with a disease duration of less than 2 months. Patients with uncontrolled infections, other autoimmune diseases, pregnancy or lactation were excluded. Diagnoses were established on the basis of clinical symptoms, serum thyroxine and TRAb, thyroid ultrasound, and orbital computed tomography. PBMCs were isolated from 7.5 to 10 ml of fresh peripheral blood by Ficoll-Paque density gradient centrifugation. Total RNA was extracted using Trizol reagent, and RNA quality was assessed on an Agilent 2100 Bioanalyzer. Unmatched junction bases come to 15, with V trimmed by 5 bases and J by 3 bases. The CDR3 covers 19 residues, taking in both the cysteine and the phenylalanine. The CDR3 DNA has 57 bases and is translated from base 1.

Only a few counts were recorded for this clonotype. The antigen it recognizes is unknown. No per-base quality is available; no much larger clone lies one base away. The V and J genes are TRBV12-3 or TRBV12-4 and TRBJ2-7, and 14 junction bases match TRBD2. This TCR came from a man in his forties or fifties with Graves' hyperthyroidism. Sample: blood. The CDR3 region reads CASSPTAGTSGSLYYEQYF. The DNA reads TGTGCCAGCAGTCCCACCGCGGGGACTAGCGGGAGTTTGTACTACGAGCAGTACTTC.